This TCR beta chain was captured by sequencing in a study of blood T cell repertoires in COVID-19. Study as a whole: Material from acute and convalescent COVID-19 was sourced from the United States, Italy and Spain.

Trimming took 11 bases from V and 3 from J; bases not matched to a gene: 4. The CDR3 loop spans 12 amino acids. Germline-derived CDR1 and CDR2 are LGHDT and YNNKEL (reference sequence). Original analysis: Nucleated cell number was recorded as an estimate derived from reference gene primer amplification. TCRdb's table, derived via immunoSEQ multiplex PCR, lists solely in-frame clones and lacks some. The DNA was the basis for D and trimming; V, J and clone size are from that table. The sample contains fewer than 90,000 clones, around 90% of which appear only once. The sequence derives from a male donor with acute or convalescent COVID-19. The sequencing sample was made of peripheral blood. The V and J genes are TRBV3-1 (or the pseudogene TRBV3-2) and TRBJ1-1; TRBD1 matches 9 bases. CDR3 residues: CAVGTGYTEAFF. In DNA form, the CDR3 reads TGTGCCGTGGGGACAGGGTACACTGAAGCTTTCTTT.